Each of the 4 T cell receptor beta chains below was sequenced from the same sample in a study of cytomegalovirus exposure and HLA in healthy donors. Use of 60 Vbeta and 13 Jbeta primers characterized the PCR. Measured with immunoSEQ multiplex PCR; TCRdb has only the in-frame clones, and not every one. Of around 130,000 clones listed, 75% to 90% were seen once; the top ten hold more than 2%. Input material: PBMCs. The receptors were gathered from a man aged 25-40 years in good health and CMV-seronegative.

The sample holds one count of this clone. The chain employs TRBV6-5 and TRBJ1-4; no clear D gene. CDR1 MNHEY and CDR2 SVGAGI come from the germline V gene. The ends were cut back, 6 bases at V and 4 bases at J, with 9 bases in the middle. The CDR3 sequence is 13 residues long. Here the CDR3 DNA reads TGTGCCAGCAGGGGCCTTTTTAATGAAAAACTGTTTTTT. Translation gives CASRGLFNEKLFF.

In its sample, this clone was seen once. The chain uses TRBV11-3 and TRBJ2-2, with 9 bases matching TRBD1. This CDR3 region has 14 residues. The J segment lost 6 bases and the V segment lost 5 bases, leaving 4 bases of the junction unmatched. Germline CDR1 reads SGHNT; CDR2 reads YENEEA. Written as DNA, the CDR3 is TGTGCCAGCAGCCCCCGGGACAGGGCCGGGGAGCTGTTTTTT. As protein: CASSPRDRAGELFF. Using reference TRBV11-3 and TRBJ2-2 for the parts outside the CDR3, the full variable domain is EAGVVQSPRYKIIEKKQPVAFWCNPISGHNTLYWYLQNLGQGPELLIRYENEEAVDDSQLPKDRFSAERLKGVDSTLKIQPAELGDSAVYLCASSPRDRAGELFFGEGSRLTVL.

This clone was picked up a small number of times. The V call is TRBV4-3, the J call TRBJ2-2, with a weak D call TRBD2 (6 bases). The CDR3 has 15 amino acids. V lost 0 bases and J 7 bases, leaving 12 bases between the germline ends. Germline V gene lookup returns CDR1 LGHNA and CDR2 YSLEER. CDR3 loop: CASSQDRGAGGELFF. The CDR3, as DNA: TGCGCCAGCAGCCAAGATCGCGGGGCAGGCGGGGAGCTGTTTTTT.

The rearrangement links TRBV10-3 to TRBJ2-7; D might be TRBD1 (6 bases). This CDR3 is built from 14 residues. Trimming left V 3 bases short and J 2 bases short, with 11 bases between. Germline CDR1 is ENHRY and CDR2 is SYGVKD. The CDR3 here is CAISDSRTAYEQYF. The CDR3 nucleotides read TGTGCCATCAGTGACTCTAGGACAGCCTACGAGCAGTACTTC.